What follows is one T cell receptor (beta chain) and its context. Which antigen it targets is not known. There are no base qualities to consult, and no much larger clone falls within one base. The entry originates in a study of response to subunit inactivated influenza vaccine (dated by TCRdb to 2016 to 2018). Describing the broader study: Deep quantitative T cell receptor repertoire profiling was used in the study to track responses to a trivalent subunit inactivated influenza vaccine. The full study reports these points: It was suggested by the authors that each seasonal influenza vaccination may recruit only a limited number of new T cells.

V is cut back by 5 bases and J by 3 bases, with 19 bases in the junction unmatched. The germline V gene (reference sequence) gives CDR1 as SGHAT and CDR2 as FQDESV. The CDR3 sequence holds 20 residues, the cysteine and phenylalanine included. Solely the CDR3 DNA is kept, with 60 bases framed from the first base. The library was built by means of RT-PCR. Sequencing used an Illumina HiSeq 2500. In-frame beta chains were kept once TCRdb had trimmed the public reads at Q25 with fastp and called clones with MiXCR. CDR3 protein duplicates are merged, each entry listing the most common genes and DNA. The sample table records 500,000 to 600,000 distinct CDR3 sequences; about an eighth of these occur just once. The ten largest account for roughly a tenth of the sample.

The source is a man over 45 who received an inactivated influenza vaccine. Donor details come from another sample of the same person, matched by shared clones. The V gene is TRBV11-1 and the J gene is TRBJ2-4; a stretch of 10 junction bases matches TRBD2. Sequencing was performed on PBMCs from blood, taken on the day of vaccination. The encoded CDR3 is CASSRLAGGGTGGDKNIQYF. The sequence in DNA is TGTGCCAGCAGCCGATTAGCGGGAGGTGGGACCGGCGGGGACAAAAACATTCAGTACTTC.